This TCR beta chain comes out of a study of blood T cell repertoires in COVID-19. Study-level information: Sites across the United States, Italy and Spain contributed samples from acute and convalescent COVID-19. Sources were T cells, B-cell-depleted T cells, or PBMCs; the material itself was cDNA or gDNA.

In the original workflow: Amplification from reference gene primers served as the basis for estimated nucleated cell counts. The table came from immunoSEQ multiplex PCR; TCRdb's copy has only in-frame clones and leaves some out. The D gene and trimming were derived from the DNA, and the V and J assignments and clone size from that table. The repertoire holds more than 65,000 clones, with about three quarters as singletons. V gave up 10 bases and J gave up 0 bases, with 10 bases separating them. Germline V gene data show CDR1 as LNHDA and CDR2 as SQIVND (reference sequence). CDR3 size: 13 residues. This sequence joins TRBV19 and TRBJ1-3; D gene uncertain. The sequenced sample was peripheral blood. The clonotype was recovered from a woman between 70 and 85 years old with acute or convalescent COVID-19. CDR3 coding DNA: TGTGCCACCCCCGGGATCTCTGGAAACACCATATATTTT. Encoded protein: CATPGISGNTIYF.